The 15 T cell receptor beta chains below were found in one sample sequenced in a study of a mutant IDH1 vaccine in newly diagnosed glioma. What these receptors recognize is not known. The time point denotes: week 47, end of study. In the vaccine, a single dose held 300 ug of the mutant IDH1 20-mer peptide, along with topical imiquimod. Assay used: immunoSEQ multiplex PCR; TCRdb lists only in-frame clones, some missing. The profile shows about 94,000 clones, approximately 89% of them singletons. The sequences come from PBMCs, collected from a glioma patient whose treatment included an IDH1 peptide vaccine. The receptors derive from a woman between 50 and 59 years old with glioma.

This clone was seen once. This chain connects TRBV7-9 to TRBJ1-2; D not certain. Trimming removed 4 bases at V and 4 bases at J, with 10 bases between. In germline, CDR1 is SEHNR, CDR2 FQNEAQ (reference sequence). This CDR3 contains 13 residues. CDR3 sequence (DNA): TGTGCCAGCAGCTCCCCGACATTCTATGGCTACACCTTC. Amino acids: CASSSPTFYGYTF.

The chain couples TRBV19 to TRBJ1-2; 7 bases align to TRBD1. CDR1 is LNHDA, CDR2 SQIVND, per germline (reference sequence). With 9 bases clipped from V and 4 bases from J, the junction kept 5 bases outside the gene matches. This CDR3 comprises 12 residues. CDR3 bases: TGTGCCAGCCATGACAGGGTCTATGGCTACACCTTC. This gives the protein CASHDRVYGYTF. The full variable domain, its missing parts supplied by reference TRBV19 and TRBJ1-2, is DGGITQSPKYLFRKEGQNVTLSCEQNLNHDAMYWYRQDPGQGLRLIYYSQIVNDFQKGDIAEGYSVSREKKESFPLTVTSAQKNPTAFYLCASHDRVYGYTFGSGTRLTVV.

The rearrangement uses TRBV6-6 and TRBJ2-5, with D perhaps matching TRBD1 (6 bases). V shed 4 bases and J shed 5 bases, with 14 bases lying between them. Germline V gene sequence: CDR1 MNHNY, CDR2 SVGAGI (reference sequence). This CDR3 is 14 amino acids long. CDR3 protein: CASSFQGGAETQYF. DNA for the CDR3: TGTGCCAGCAGTTTTCAAGGGGGAGCGGAGACCCAGTACTTC.

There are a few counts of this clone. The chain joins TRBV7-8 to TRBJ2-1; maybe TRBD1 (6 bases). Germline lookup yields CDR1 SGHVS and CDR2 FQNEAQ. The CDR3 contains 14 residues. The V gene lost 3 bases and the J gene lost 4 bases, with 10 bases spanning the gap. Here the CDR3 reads CASSFRDTYNEQFF. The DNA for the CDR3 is TGTGCCAGCAGCTTCCGGGACACTTACAATGAGCAGTTCTTC.

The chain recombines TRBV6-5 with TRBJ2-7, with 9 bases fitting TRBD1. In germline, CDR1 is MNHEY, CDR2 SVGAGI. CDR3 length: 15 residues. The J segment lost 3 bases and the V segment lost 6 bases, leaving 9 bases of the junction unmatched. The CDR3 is CASSHDRGIHYEQYF. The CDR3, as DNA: TGTGCCAGCAGCCACGACAGGGGGATCCACTACGAGCAGTACTTC.

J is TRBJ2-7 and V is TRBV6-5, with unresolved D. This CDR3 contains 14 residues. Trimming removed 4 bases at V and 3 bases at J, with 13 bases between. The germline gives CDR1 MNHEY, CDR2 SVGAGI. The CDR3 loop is CASSLGRYSYEQYF. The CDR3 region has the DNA TGTGCCAGCAGTTTGGGCCGGTACAGCTACGAGCAGTACTTC.

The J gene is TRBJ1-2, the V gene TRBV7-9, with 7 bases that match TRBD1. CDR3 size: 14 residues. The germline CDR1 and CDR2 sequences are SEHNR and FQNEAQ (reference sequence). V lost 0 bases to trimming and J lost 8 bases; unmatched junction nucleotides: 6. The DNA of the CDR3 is TGTGCCAGCAGCTTAGCGGCAGAGGGGGCCGGCTACACCTTC. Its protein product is CASSLAAEGAGYTF.

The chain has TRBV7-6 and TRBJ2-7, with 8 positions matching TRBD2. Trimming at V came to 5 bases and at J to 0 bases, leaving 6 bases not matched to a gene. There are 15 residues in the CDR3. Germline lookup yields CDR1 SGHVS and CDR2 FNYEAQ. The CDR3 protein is CASSVLAVSSYEQYF. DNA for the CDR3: TGTGCCAGCAGCGTACTAGCGGTGAGCTCCTACGAGCAGTACTTC. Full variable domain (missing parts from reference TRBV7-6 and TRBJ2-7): GAGVSQSPRYKVTKRGQDVALRCDPISGHVSLYWYRQALGQGPEFLTYFNYEAQQDKSGLPNDRFSAERPEGSISTLTIQRTEQRDSAMYRCASSVLAVSSYEQYFGPGTRLTVT.

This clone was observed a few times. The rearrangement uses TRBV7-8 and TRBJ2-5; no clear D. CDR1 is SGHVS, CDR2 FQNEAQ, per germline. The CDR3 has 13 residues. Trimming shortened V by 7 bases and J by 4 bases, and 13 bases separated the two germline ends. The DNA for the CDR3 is TGTGCCAGCACCGGGCGGTTTTTAGAGACCCAGTACTTC. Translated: CASTGRFLETQYF.

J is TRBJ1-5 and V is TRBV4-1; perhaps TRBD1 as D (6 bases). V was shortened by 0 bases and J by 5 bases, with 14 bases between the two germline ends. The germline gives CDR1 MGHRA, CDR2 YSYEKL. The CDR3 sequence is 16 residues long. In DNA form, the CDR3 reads TGCGCCAGCAGCCAAGACGGGAAGGGGGGGTATCAGCCCCAGCATTTT. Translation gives CASSQDGKGGYQPQHF.

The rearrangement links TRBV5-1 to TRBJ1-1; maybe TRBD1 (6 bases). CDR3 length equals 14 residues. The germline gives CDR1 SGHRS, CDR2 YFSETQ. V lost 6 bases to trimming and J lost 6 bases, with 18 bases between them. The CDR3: CASIDLTGKPEAFF. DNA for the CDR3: TGCGCCAGCATCGACCTTACAGGGAAGCCTGAAGCTTTCTTT. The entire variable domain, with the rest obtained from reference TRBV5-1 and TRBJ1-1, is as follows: KAGVTQTPRYLIKTRGQQVTLSCSPISGHRSVSWYQQTPGQGLQFLFEYFSETQRNKGNFPGRFSGRQFSNSRSEMNVSTLELGDSALYLCASIDLTGKPEAFFGQGTRLTVV.

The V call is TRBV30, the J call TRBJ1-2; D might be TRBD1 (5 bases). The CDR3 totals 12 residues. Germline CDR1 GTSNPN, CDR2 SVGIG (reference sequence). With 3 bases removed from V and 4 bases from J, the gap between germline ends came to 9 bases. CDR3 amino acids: CAWRKDTYGYTF. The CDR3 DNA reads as TGTGCCTGGAGAAAGGACACCTATGGCTACACCTTC.

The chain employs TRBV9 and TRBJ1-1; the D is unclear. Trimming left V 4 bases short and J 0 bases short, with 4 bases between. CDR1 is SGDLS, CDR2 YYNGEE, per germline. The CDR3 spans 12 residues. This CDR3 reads CASSQMNTEAFF. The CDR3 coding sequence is TGTGCCAGCAGCCAAATGAACACTGAAGCTTTCTTT.

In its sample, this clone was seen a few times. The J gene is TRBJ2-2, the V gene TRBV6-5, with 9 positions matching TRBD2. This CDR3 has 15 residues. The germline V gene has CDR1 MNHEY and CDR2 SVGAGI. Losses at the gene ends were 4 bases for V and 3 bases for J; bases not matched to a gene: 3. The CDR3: CASSWTSDDTGELFF. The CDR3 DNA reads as TGTGCCAGCAGTTGGACTAGCGATGACACCGGGGAGCTGTTTTTT.

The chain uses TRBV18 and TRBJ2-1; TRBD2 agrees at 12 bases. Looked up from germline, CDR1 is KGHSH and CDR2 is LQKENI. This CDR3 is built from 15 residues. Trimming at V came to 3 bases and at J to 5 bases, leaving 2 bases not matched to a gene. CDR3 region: CASSPGLAGNNEQFF. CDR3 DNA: TGTGCCAGCTCACCTGGACTAGCGGGGAACAATGAGCAGTTCTTC.